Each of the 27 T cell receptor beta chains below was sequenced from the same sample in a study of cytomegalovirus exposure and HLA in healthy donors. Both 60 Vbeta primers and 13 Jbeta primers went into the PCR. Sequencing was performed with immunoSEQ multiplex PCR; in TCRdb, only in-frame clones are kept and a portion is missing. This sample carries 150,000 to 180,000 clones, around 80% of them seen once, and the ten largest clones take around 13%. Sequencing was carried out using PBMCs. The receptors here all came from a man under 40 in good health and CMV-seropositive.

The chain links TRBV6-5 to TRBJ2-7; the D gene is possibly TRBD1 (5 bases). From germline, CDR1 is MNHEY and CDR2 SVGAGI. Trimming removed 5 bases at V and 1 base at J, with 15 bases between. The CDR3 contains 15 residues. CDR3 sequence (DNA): TGTGCCAGCAGTCCCAGGGTTTCCGAGTCCTACGAGCAGTACTTC. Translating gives CASSPRVSESYEQYF.

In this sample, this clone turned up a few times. CDR3 loop: CASSLDRGRTDTQYF. CDR3 bases: TGTGCCAGCAGCTTAGACAGGGGGCGCACAGATACGCAGTATTTT. The genes are TRBV7-2 and TRBJ2-3; the match to TRBD1 covers 9 bases. The ends lost 1 base at V and 1 base at J; junction bases unmatched: 0. Germline CDR1 and CDR2: SGHTA and FQGNSA. CDR3 size: 15 residues.

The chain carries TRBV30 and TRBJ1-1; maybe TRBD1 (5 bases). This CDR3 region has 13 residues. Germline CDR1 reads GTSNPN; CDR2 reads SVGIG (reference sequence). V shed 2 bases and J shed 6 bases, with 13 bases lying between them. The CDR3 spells CAWSLMPGAEAFF. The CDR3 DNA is TGTGCCTGGAGTTTGATGCCGGGGGCTGAAGCTTTCTTT.

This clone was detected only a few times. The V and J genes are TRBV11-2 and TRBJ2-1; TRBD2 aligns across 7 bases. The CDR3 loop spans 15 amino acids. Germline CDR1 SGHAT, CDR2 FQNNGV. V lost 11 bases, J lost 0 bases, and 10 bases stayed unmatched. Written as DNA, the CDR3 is TGTGCCGTACCGGGCGGGAGAGGCTCCTACAATGAGCAGTTCTTC. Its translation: CAVPGGRGSYNEQFF.

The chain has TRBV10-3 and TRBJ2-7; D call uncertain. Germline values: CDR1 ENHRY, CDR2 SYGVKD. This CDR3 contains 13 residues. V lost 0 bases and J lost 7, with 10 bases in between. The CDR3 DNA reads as TGTGCCATCAGTGAGTCTATCCGGTCGGAGCAGTACTTC. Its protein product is CAISESIRSEQYF.

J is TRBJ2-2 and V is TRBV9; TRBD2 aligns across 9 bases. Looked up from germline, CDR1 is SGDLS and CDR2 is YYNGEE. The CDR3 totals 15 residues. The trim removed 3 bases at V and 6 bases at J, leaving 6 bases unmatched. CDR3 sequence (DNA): TGTGCCAGCAGCGGTAGCGGGAGTGTCCCCGGGGAGCTGTTTTTT. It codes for CASSGSGSVPGELFF.

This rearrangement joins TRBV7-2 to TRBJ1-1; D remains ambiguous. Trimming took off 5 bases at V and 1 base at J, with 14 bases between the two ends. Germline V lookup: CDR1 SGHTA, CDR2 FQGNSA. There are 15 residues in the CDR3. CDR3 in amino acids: CASSELRIENTEAFF. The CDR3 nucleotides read TGTGCCAGCAGCGAGTTGAGAATAGAGAACACTGAAGCTTTCTTT.

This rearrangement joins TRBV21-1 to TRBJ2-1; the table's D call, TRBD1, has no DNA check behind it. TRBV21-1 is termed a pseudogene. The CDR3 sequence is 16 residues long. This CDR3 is CARFDRVSGSYNEQFF. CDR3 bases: TGTGCCAGATTCGACAGGGTAAGTGGGTCCTACAATGAGCAGTTCTTC.

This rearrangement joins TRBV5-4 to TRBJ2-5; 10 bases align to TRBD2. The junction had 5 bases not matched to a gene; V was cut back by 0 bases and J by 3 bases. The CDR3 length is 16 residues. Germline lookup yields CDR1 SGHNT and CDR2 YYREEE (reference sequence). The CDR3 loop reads CASSLGTSGTKETQYF. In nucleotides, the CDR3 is TGTGCCAGCAGCTTGGGGACTAGCGGAACAAAAGAGACCCAGTACTTC.

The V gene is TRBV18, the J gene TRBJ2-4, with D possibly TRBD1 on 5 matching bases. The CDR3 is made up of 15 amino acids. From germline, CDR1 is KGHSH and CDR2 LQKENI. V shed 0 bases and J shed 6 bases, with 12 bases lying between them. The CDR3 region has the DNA TGTGCCAGCTCACCACCGTCCAGGGATGGAAACATTCAGTACTTC. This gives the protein CASSPPSRDGNIQYF. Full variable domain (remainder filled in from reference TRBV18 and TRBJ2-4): NAGVMQNPRHLVRRRGQEARLRCSPMKGHSHVYWYRQLPEEGLKFMVYLQKENIIDESGMPKERFSAEFPKEGPSILRIQQVVRGDSAAYFCASSPPSRDGNIQYFGAGTRLSVL.

The CDR3 here is CASSQEVSSSYEQYF. The CDR3 DNA follows: TGCGCCAGCAGCCAAGAAGTATCTAGCTCCTACGAGCAGTACTTC. This rearrangement joins TRBV4-1 to TRBJ2-7; D remains ambiguous. Germline-derived CDR1 and CDR2 are MGHRA and YSYEKL. V gave up 0 bases and J gave up 0 bases, with 9 bases separating them. This CDR3 has 15 amino acids.

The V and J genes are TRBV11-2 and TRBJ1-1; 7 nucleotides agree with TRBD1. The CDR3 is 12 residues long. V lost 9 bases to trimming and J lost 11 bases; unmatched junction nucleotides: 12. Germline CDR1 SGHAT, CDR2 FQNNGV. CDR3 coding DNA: TGTGCCAGTGGACAGGACAGTATATTGGCTTTCTTT. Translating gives CASGQDSILAFF.

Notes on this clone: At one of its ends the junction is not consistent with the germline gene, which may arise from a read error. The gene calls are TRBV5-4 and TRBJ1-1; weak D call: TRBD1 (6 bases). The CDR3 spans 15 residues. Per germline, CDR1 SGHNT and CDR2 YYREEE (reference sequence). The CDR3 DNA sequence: TGTGCCAGCAGCCCCATGGGGGGGCTGAAAACTGAAGCTTTCTTT. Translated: CASSPMGGLKTEAFF.

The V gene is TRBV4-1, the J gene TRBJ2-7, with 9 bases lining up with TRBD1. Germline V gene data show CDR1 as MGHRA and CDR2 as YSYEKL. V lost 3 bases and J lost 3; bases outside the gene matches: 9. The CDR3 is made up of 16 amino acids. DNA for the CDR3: TGCGCCAGCAGCCAGTATTCCGGGACAGGGTTCTACGAGCAGTACTTC. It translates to CASSQYSGTGFYEQYF.

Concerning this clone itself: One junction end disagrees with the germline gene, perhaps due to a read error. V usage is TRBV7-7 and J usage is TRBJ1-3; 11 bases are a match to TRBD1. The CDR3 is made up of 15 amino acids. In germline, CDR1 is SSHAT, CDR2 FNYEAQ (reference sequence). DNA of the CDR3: TGTGCTAGCAGTCCCGGGACAGGGGGACAAAACACCATATATTTT. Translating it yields CASSPGTGGQNTIYF.

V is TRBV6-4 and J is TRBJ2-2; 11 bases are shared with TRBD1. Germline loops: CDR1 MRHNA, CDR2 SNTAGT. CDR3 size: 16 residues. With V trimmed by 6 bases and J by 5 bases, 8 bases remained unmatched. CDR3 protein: CASSPGTGGNTGELFF. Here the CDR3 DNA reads TGTGCCAGCAGCCCCGGGACAGGGGGTAATACCGGGGAGCTGTTTTTT.

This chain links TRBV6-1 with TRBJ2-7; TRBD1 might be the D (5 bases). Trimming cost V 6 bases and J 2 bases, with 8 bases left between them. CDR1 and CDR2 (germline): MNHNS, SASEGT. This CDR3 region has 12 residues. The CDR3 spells CASRTVAYEQYF. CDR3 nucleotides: TGTGCCAGCAGGACAGTTGCCTACGAGCAGTACTTC.

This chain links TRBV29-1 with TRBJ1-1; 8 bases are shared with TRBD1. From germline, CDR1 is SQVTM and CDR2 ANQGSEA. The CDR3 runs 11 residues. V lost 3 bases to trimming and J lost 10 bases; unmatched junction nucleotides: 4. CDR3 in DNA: TGCAGCGTTGAGGACAGGGTGGGAGCTTTCTTT. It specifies CSVEDRVGAFF.

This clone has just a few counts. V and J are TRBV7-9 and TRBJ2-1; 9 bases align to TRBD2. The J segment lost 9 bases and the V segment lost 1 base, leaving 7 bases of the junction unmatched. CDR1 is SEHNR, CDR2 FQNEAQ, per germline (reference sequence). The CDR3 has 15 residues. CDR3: CASSLVPSGMTEQFF. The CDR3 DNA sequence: TGTGCCAGCAGCTTAGTTCCTAGCGGGATGACTGAGCAGTTCTTC.

CDR3 region: CASSLEADYNQPQHF. For the CDR3, the DNA is TGTGCCAGCAGCTTAGAGGCGGACTACAATCAGCCCCAGCATTTT. The rearrangement links TRBV11-2 to TRBJ1-5; D is unclear. This CDR3 is built from 15 residues. The V gene lost 0 bases and the J gene lost 3 bases, with 9 bases spanning the gap. Germline V gives CDR1 SGHAT, CDR2 FQNNGV.

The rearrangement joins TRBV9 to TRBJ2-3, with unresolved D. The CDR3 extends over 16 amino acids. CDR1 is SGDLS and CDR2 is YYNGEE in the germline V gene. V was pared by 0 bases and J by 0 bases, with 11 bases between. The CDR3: CASSVAQVPSTDTQYF. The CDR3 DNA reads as TGTGCCAGCAGCGTAGCGCAGGTTCCTAGCACAGATACGCAGTATTTT.

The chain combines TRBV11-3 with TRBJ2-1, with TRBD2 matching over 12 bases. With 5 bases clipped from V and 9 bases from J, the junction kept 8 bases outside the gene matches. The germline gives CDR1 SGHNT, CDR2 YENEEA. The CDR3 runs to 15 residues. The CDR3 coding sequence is TGTGCCAGCAGCCCGACTAGCGGGAGAGGATTTGAGCAGTTCTTC. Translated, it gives CASSPTSGRGFEQFF.

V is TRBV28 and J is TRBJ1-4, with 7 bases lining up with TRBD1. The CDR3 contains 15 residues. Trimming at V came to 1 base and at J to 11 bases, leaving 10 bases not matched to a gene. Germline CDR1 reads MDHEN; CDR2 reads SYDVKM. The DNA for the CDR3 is TGTGCCAGCAGTTTATCCCCTCCAGGGGGTGGGAAACTGTTTTTT. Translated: CASSLSPPGGGKLFF.

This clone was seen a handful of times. CDR3 sequence (DNA): TGTGCCAGCAGCCTCCGATTGTCTAGCGGGCTTAACACCGGGGAGCTGTTTTTT. It codes for CASSLRLSSGLNTGELFF. The V gene is TRBV14, the J gene TRBJ2-2; 8 positions match TRBD2. V shed 4 bases and J 2 bases; nucleotides not matched to a gene: 12. The germline CDR1 and CDR2 sequences are SGHDN and FVKESK. The CDR3 contains 18 residues.

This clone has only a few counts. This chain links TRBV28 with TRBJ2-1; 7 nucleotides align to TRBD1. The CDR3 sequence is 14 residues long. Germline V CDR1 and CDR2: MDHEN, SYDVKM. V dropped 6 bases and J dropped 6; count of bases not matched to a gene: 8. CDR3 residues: CASRGGGRFNEQFF. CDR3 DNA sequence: TGTGCCAGCAGAGGGGGCGGGCGGTTCAATGAGCAGTTCTTC.

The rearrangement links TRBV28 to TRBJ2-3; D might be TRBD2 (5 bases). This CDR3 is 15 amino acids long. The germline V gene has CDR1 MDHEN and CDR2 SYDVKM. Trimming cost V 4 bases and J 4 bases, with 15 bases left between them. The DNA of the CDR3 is TGTGCCAGCAGTTACCCTAGCAAGATGCCAGATACGCAGTATTTT. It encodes CASSYPSKMPDTQYF.

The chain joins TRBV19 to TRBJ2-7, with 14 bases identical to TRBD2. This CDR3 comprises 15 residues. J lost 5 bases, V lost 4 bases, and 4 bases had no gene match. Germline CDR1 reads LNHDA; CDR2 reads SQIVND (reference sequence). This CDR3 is CASSTGTSGSHEQYF. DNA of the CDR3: TGTGCCAGTAGTACCGGGACTAGCGGGAGCCACGAGCAGTACTTC.